These 24 T cell receptor beta chains came from one sample sequenced in a study of T cells expressing NK-cell markers. TCRdb reprocessed the 5' RACE reads and keeps a single row for each CDR3 protein, giving no DNA. The sample data list around 100,000 distinct CDR3 sequences. The sample comprised blood T cells: a sorted CD56 or NKG2C T cell subset, CD4+ or CD8+ T cells, or bulk PBMC T cells (not recorded which). The receptors shown here come from a woman aged 18-70 years in good health.

The chain employs TRBV28 and TRBJ2-1; TCRdb gives TRBD2 as the D gene, but with no DNA this cannot be confirmed. The CDR3 extends over 15 amino acids. From germline, CDR1 is MDHEN and CDR2 SYDVKM. The CDR3 is CASSFLAASYNEQFF.

The chain carries TRBV7-2 and TRBJ2-7; the D call of TRBD1 rests on TCRdb alone, since no DNA is present to check it. Germline-derived CDR1 and CDR2 are SGHTA and FQGNSA. There are 15 residues in the CDR3. The CDR3 is CASSGGTGGLYEQYF.

The V and J genes are TRBV4-1 and TRBJ2-1; TCRdb calls TRBD1, which cannot be checked without DNA. The CDR3 loop spans 13 amino acids. Looked up from germline, CDR1 is MGHRA and CDR2 is YSYEKL. The CDR3 region is CASSQGPGNEQFF.

The chain couples TRBV29-1 to TRBJ1-1. CDR3 length: 11 residues. Germline CDR1 is SQVTM and CDR2 is ANQGSEA. The CDR3 here is CSVEVYTEAFF. The variable domain in full, with the rest retrieved from reference TRBV29-1 and TRBJ1-1, is SAVISQKPSRDICQRGTSLTIQCQVDSQVTMMFWYRQQPGQSLTLIATANQGSEATYESGFVIDKFPISRPNLTFSTLTVSNMSPEDSSIYLCSVEVYTEAFFGQGTRLTVV.

The V call is TRBV9, the J call TRBJ2-1; without DNA, the TCRdb call of TRBD2 cannot be checked. CDR1 and CDR2 from the germline V gene are SGDLS and YYNGEE. CDR3 size: 16 residues. CDR3 loop: CASSVALAGNRNEQFF.

This chain links TRBV29-1 with TRBJ1-2; TCRdb calls TRBD1, which cannot be checked without DNA. Germline V gene lookup returns CDR1 SQVTM and CDR2 ANQGSEA. This CDR3 is built from 16 residues. The CDR3 protein is CSVGPGQGAGGYGYTF.

The CDR3 spells CASSSEWTGGDGYTF. This sequence joins TRBV6-5 and TRBJ1-2; TCRdb calls TRBD1, which cannot be checked without DNA. Looked up from germline, CDR1 is MNHEY and CDR2 is SVGAGI. The CDR3 runs to 15 residues.

The chain carries TRBV7-3 and TRBJ2-2; TCRdb lists TRBD2, though no DNA is available to test this call. Germline V lookup: CDR1 SGHTA, CDR2 FQGTGA. The CDR3 consists of 13 residues. The CDR3 protein is CASSGSGSGELFF.

CDR3 sequence reads: CASSEASGANVLTF. This rearrangement joins TRBV6-4 to TRBJ2-6. This CDR3 is 14 amino acids long. The V gene's germline CDR1 is MRHNA and CDR2 SNTAGT.

The chain recombines TRBV12-3 or TRBV12-4 with TRBJ2-1; there is no DNA to check the TCRdb D call of TRBD2. CDR3 length: 15 residues. CDR3 region: CASSLGTSGGYEQFF.

The CDR3 loop reads CASRSGAHNEQFF. The rearrangement joins TRBV27 to TRBJ2-1; the D call of TRBD1 rests on TCRdb alone, since no DNA is present to check it. This CDR3 has 13 residues. Germline V gene data show CDR1 as MNHEY and CDR2 as SMNVEV (reference sequence).

This chain connects TRBV11-2 to TRBJ2-3; the D gene TCRdb calls, TRBD2, cannot be checked with no DNA. CDR1 is SGHAT and CDR2 is FQNNGV in the germline V gene. This CDR3 has 15 amino acids. This CDR3 reads CASSQEDLLADTQYF.

The J gene is TRBJ2-3, the V gene TRBV7-3; TCRdb reports TRBD2, a call that lacks DNA to check it against. This CDR3 is built from 15 residues. Germline CDR1 reads SGHTA; CDR2 reads FQGTGA. The CDR3 is CASSLKGLGTDTQYF.

V is TRBV27 and J is TRBJ1-5; lacking DNA, the TRBD1 call made by TCRdb goes unchecked. This CDR3 has 13 residues. The V gene's germline CDR1 is MNHEY and CDR2 SMNVEV (reference sequence). The CDR3 sequence: CASSWGADQPQHF.

This chain connects TRBV6-6 to TRBJ2-5; TCRdb names TRBD1, which stays unverified in the absence of DNA. The CDR3 loop spans 13 amino acids. The germline V gene has CDR1 MNHNY and CDR2 SVGAGI (reference sequence). The CDR3 region is CASRSSEGGTQYF.

The rearrangement uses TRBV3-1 and TRBJ2-5; as DNA is missing, the TRBD1 call by TCRdb cannot be tested. Germline CDR1 is LGHDT and CDR2 is YNNKEL (reference sequence). CDR3 length: 14 residues. The CDR3 sequence: CASSRPQGEETQYF.

V is TRBV19 and J is TRBJ2-2; TCRdb picks TRBD2, but there is no DNA to check that call. Germline V gives CDR1 LNHDA, CDR2 SQIVND (reference sequence). This CDR3 has 16 residues. This CDR3 is CASSDGTSGPTGELFF.

The gene calls are TRBV27 and TRBJ2-2; TCRdb designates TRBD2, a call that cannot be tested without DNA. CDR1 is MNHEY and CDR2 is SMNVEV in the germline V gene (reference sequence). This CDR3 has 14 amino acids. The CDR3 loop is CASRGGSYTGELFF.

The chain links TRBV25-1 to TRBJ2-3; TCRdb selects TRBD2, and the lack of DNA leaves this call unchecked. Germline V lookup: CDR1 MGHDK, CDR2 SYGVNS. The CDR3 loop spans 17 amino acids. CDR3 protein: CASSELGGRRVADTQYF.

The rearrangement joins TRBV12-3 or TRBV12-4 to TRBJ2-2; TCRdb calls TRBD1, which cannot be checked without DNA. The CDR3 totals 13 residues. The CDR3 reads CASRDTGAGELFF.

V and J are TRBV20-1 and TRBJ2-3; no DNA is available, so the TRBD2 call from TCRdb remains unchecked. This CDR3 contains 15 residues. CDR1 is DFQATT and CDR2 is SNEGSKA in the germline V gene (reference sequence). CDR3 loop: CSARDPSGRVYTQYF.

The genes are TRBV11-2 and TRBJ1-1. CDR1 and CDR2 from the germline V gene are SGHAT and FQNNGV. CDR3 size: 13 residues. This chain's CDR3 is CASSLVGRTEAFF.

The chain is built from TRBV19 and TRBJ2-1; TCRdb's assignment of TRBD2 cannot be checked, as there is no DNA. Germline V gene lookup returns CDR1 LNHDA and CDR2 SQIVND (reference sequence). The CDR3 contains 15 residues. The CDR3 loop is CASSRLAASYNEQFF.

The chain has TRBV10-2 and TRBJ1-2; without DNA, the TCRdb call of TRBD1 cannot be checked. Looked up from germline, CDR1 is WSHSY and CDR2 is SAAADI. The CDR3 is 14 amino acids. CDR3 sequence: CASSPGQGGYGYTF.